A selection of T cell receptor beta chains follows, all from one sample in a study of T cells in Graves' hyperthyroidism and ophthalmopathy. Each CDR3 protein gets one entry after TCRdb re-called the multiplex PCR reads with MiXCR. The repertoire holds approximately 400,000 distinct CDR3 sequences, with approximately 14% as singletons. Sequencing used blood. The receptors were gathered from a woman under 30 with Graves' hyperthyroidism. The CDR3 runs from the conserved cysteine through the conserved F or W. A D gene is named only where the DNA matches it firmly. Clone size appears in some rows only: once, few, many, or a class for an expanded clone.

>few|TRBJ2-4|TRBV3-1|-
TGTGCCAGCAGTCAAAGTCTGACACTAGCCAAAAACATTCAGTACTTC
CASSQSLTLAKNIQYF
>many|TRBJ2-1|TRBV30|TRBD2
TGTGCCGTCTTTAGCGGGAGGGAAAGTGAGCAGTTCTTC
CAVFSGRESEQFF
>few|TRBJ1-6|TRBV6-1|TRBD1
TGTGCCATTACCAGGACCGGGACAGGGGGTCCACCCCTCCACTTT
CAITRTGTGGPPLHF
>many|TRBJ2-1|TRBV12-3/TRBV12-4|TRBD2
TGTGCCAGCAGTTCGACACGTCTAGCGGGGGGAGATGAGCAGTTCTTC
CASSSTRLAGGDEQFF
>-|TRBJ1-6|TRBV9|-
TGTGCCAGCAGCGTAGGATTAGGATCACCCCTCCACTTT
CASSVGLGSPLHF
>many|TRBJ2-2|TRBV20-1|-
TGCAGTGCCAGCCCGAACACCGGGGAGCTGTTTTTT
CSASPNTGELFF
>many|TRBJ2-5|TRBV5-1|TRBD2
TGCGCCAGCAGGACCGAGTCACTAGCGGAGACCCAGTACTTC
CASRTESLAETQYF
>many|TRBJ1-2|TRBV12-5|-
TGTGCTAGTGGTTTGCCGCCAGTCTATGGCTACACCTTC
CASGLPPVYGYTF
>many|TRBJ2-3|TRBV7-9|TRBD2
TGTGCCAGCAGCTGGTTTAGCGGGGAGAACACAGATACGCAGTATTTT
CASSWFSGENTDTQYF
>-|TRBJ2-5|TRBV6-5|-
TGTGCCAGCAGTTATGGGGAATGGGGCATAAACCGGCAACGCCAAGAGACCCAGTACTTC
CASSYGEWGINRQRQETQYF
>many|TRBJ1-2|TRBV28|-
TGTGCCAGCAGTTTAGGGACGCCTCCAACCTGGGTTCCCACCTTC
CASSLGTPPTWVPTF
>-|TRBJ2-7|TRBV4-2|TRBD2
TGTGCCAGCAGCCAAGATGAGACTAGCGGGAGTTCCGAGCAGTACTTC
CASSQDETSGSSEQYF
>many|TRBJ2-3|TRBV30|-
TGTGCCTGGAGGCGGGGAGCGGCAGATACGCAGTATTTT
CAWRRGAADTQYF
>many|TRBJ2-3|TRBV6-4|-
TGTGCCAGCAGTGACTCTAGAGAACCAGATACGCAGTATTTT
CASSDSREPDTQYF
>many|TRBJ1-5|TRBV6-1|-
TGTGCCAGCACCCGACCGCGGAGGGGAGGTAATCAGCCCCAGCATTTT
CASTRPRRGGNQPQHF
>many|TRBJ2-7|TRBV6-1|TRBD1
TGTGCCAGCAGCCGGACAGGGACCTCCTACGAGCAGTACTTC
CASSRTGTSYEQYF
>many|TRBJ1-1|TRBV5-5|TRBD1
TGTGCCAGCAGCCACACAGGGGCGGAAACTGAAGCTTTCTTT
CASSHTGAETEAFF
>many|TRBJ2-1|TRBV29-1|TRBD2
TGCAGCGTCGTGGGTAATAGCGGGAGTAGGTACAATGAGCAGTTCTTC
CSVVGNSGSRYNEQFF
>many|TRBJ1-1|TRBV19|-
TGTGCCAGTAGGTCCCTGGGGACTCCTGCTTTCTTT
CASRSLGTPAFF
>-|TRBJ2-7|TRBV20-1|TRBD2
TGCAGTGCACATCCTAGCGGGTCGAGGTACGAGCAGTACTTC
CSAHPSGSRYEQYF
>many|TRBJ2-1|TRBV6-1|TRBD2
TGTGCCAGCAGACCACTAGCGGGGCCCATCAATGAGCAGTTCTTC
CASRPLAGPINEQFF
>many|TRBJ2-7|TRBV20-1|-
TGCAGTGCTAGGAGCCCGGCGGGAACCCACGAGCAGTACTTC
CSARSPAGTHEQYF
>many|TRBJ2-5|TRBV7-2|TRBD2
TGTGCCAGCAGCTTGGGACTAGCGGGAGAGACCCAGTACTTC
CASSLGLAGETQYF
>many|TRBJ2-2|TRBV7-2|TRBD1
TGTGCCAGCAGCAAGGGACAGGGGTCCGGGGAGCTGTTTTTT
CASSKGQGSGELFF
>many|TRBJ1-4|TRBV10-3|-
TGTGCCATCGGTGATGCAGGGACCCTATCTGGAAAACTGTTTTTT
CAIGDAGTLSGKLFF
>many|TRBJ1-4|TRBV7-6|-
TGTGCCAGCAGCTCTTCCCGACCCGGCGTCTACGAAAAACTGTTTTTT
CASSSSRPGVYEKLFF
>-|TRBJ2-5|TRBV12-3/TRBV12-4|TRBD2
TGTGCCAGCAGTGCAGGGACTAGCGGGTTCTTCCAAGAGACCCAGTACTTC
CASSAGTSGFFQETQYF
>-|TRBJ1-4|TRBV11-2|TRBD1
TGTGCCAGCGGATCTCTGAAAAAAGGGGGGACAGGGGAAAAACTGTTTTTT
CASGSLKKGGTGEKLFF
>many|TRBJ2-1|TRBV5-8|-
TGTGCCAGCAGCTTACGGTTGGGGCGGGGGCCCTACTATGAGCAGTTCTTC
CASSLRLGRGPYYEQFF
>-|TRBJ1-4|TRBV15|-
TGTGCCACCAGCAGAGAGTATGTGGGGACAACTAATGAAAAACTGTTTTTT
CATSREYVGTTNEKLFF
>many|TRBJ2-5|TRBV3-1|-
TGTGCCAGCAGCCCCCAATTTGGGGGTCCCCAAGAGACCCAGTACTTC
CASSPQFGGPQETQYF
>few|TRBJ2-1|TRBV19|-
TGTGCCAGTACCCTATCCCTCAGGGGATCCTACAATGAGCAGTTCTTC
CASTLSLRGSYNEQFF
>few|TRBJ1-4|TRBV15|-
TGTGCCACCAGCAGAGGGGGGCTGGGGGCTAATGAAAAACTGTTTTTT
CATSRGGLGANEKLFF
>many|TRBJ2-1|TRBV12-3/TRBV12-4|-
TGTGCCAGCAGTCCGAGGGTGACCAATGAGCAGTTCTTC
CASSPRVTNEQFF
>many|TRBJ2-1|TRBV6-1|TRBD2
TGTGCCAGCAGTATCGGGGGGACCACATACAATGAGCAGTTCTTC
CASSIGGTTYNEQFF
>-|TRBJ2-2|TRBV6-1|TRBD2
TGTGCCAGCCGGACTAGCGGGAGAGGCGCCGGGGAGCTGTTTTTT
CASRTSGRGAGELFF
>-|TRBJ2-1|TRBV9|-
TGTGCCAGCAGCGTGAGGGAGACCTCCTACAATGAGCAGTTCTTC
CASSVRETSYNEQFF
>many|TRBJ2-5|TRBV6-5|-
TGTGCCAGCAGTTACCCGGCAGGGGCTTCCCCGGGAACCCAGTACTTC
CASSYPAGASPGTQYF
>few|TRBJ2-3|TRBV29-1|TRBD2
TGCAGCGTTGACGAGTTTCCTAGCGGGAGTGGGGATACGCAGTATTTT
CSVDEFPSGSGDTQYF
>many|TRBJ2-1|TRBV5-8|-
TGTGCCAGCAGCTTGCGTCTTCGTGAGCAGTTCTTC
CASSLRLREQFF
>many|TRBJ1-5|TRBV6-1|-
TGTGCCAGCAGTGACGGGGGTGGGGGGAGTGGACAGCCCCAGCATTTT
CASSDGGGGSGQPQHF
>many|TRBJ2-1|TRBV20-1|TRBD2
TGCAGTGTAAGAGGCGGGGGTTACTACAATGAGCAGTTCTTC
CSVRGGGYYNEQFF
>many|TRBJ1-3|TRBV12-3/TRBV12-4|-
TGTGCCAGCCGGCTGAGCTCTGGAAACACCATATATTTT
CASRLSSGNTIYF
>-|TRBJ2-7|TRBV15|-
TGTGCCACCAGCACTGCCTCCGGGATGAGCTCCTACGAGCAGTACTTC
CATSTASGMSSYEQYF
>many|TRBJ2-3|TRBV18|-
TGTGCCAGCTCACGACGAGGTATTCTCAACACAGATACGCAGTATTTT
CASSRRGILNTDTQYF
>many|TRBJ2-3|TRBV3-1|-
TGTGCCAGCAGCCAGCTACGCGGGGGCGAAGATACGCAGTATTTT
CASSQLRGGEDTQYF
>many|TRBJ1-2|TRBV7-8|-
TGTGCCAGCACCCAGTGGGCCAGATACTCTAACTATGGCTACACCTTC
CASTQWARYSNYGYTF
>many|TRBJ2-7|TRBV19|TRBD1
TGTGCCAGTAGTTGGACCGGGACAGGGAACGAGCAGTACTTC
CASSWTGTGNEQYF
>many|TRBJ2-3|TRBV27|-
TGTGCCAGCAGTCGGGATCTTAGAGCAGATACGCAGTATTTT
CASSRDLRADTQYF
>many|TRBJ2-7|TRBV7-8|TRBD1
TGTGCCAGCAGCTACACCCAGGGGGCATACGAGCAGTACTTC
CASSYTQGAYEQYF
>many|TRBJ1-1|TRBV15|-
TGTGCCACCAGCAGAGATGGGACCCTTGCGACTGAAGCTTTCTTT
CATSRDGTLATEAFF
>-|TRBJ2-2|TRBV5-1|-
TGCGCCAGCAGCTCGACAGCTTCGAACACCGGGGAGCTGTTTTTT
CASSSTASNTGELFF
>few|TRBJ2-4|TRBV6-1|TRBD2
TGTGCCAGCAGTGAAATCCCCAGCGGGAGGGCCTATAAGTACTTC
CASSEIPSGRAYKYF
>few|TRBJ1-4|TRBV25-1|-
TGTGCCAGCAGATGGGGGAATGAAAAACTGTTTTTT
CASRWGNEKLFF
>few|TRBJ1-2|TRBV14|-
TGTGCCAGCAGCCAAGAGACGATCGCTAACTATGGCTACACCTTC
CASSQETIANYGYTF